Below, one T cell receptor (beta chain) is given with its context. The germline gives CDR1 SGHDT, CDR2 YYEEEE. The CDR3 has 12 amino acids. Trimming removed 3 bases from V and 7 bases from J, with 7 bases in between. The data belong to a study of blood T cell repertoires in COVID-19. Study-wide background: COVID-19 samples collected from the United States, Italy and Spain covered acute and convalescent phases. Sources were T cells, B-cell-depleted T cells, or PBMCs; the material itself was cDNA or gDNA.

TCRdb's copy holds only in-frame clones and misses some; the assay was immunoSEQ multiplex PCR. Counted here are 200,000 to 250,000 clones, 88% occurring once; the ten biggest clones make up around 2.7%. Recovered status applied to Cohort 3 donors who had two consecutive negative PCRs. It also applied to those with clearance or with symptom resolution. The receptor was isolated from a woman aged 25 to 39 who had recovered from COVID-19. V gene TRBV5-6 combines with J gene TRBJ1-4; D ambiguous. The sequenced sample was PBMCs or T cells enriched from blood (not recorded which). Here the CDR3 reads CASSSDSEKLFF. The CDR3 DNA reads as TGTGCCAGCAGCTCTGACTCTGAAAAACTGTTTTTT.